A single TCR beta chain is shown here with its context. A read error may produce the germline difference seen at one junction end. TCRdb processed the reads anew with MiXCR; each CDR3 protein has one entry. This sample carries almost 30,000 distinct CDR3 sequences, 18% of them seen once, and the ten largest clones take 3% to 4%. The data stem from a study of patients with pleural tuberculosis. Germline lookup yields CDR1 MNHEY and CDR2 SMNVEV (reference sequence). The CDR3 runs 13 residues. The receptor's source is a human donor with pleural tuberculosis. The chain couples TRBV27 to TRBJ1-1; maybe TRBD1 (6 bases). Sequencing used peripheral blood. The CDR3 loop reads CASADFRGPETFF. In nucleotides, the CDR3 is TGTGCCAGCGCCGACTTCCGGGGGCCTGAAACTTTCTTT.